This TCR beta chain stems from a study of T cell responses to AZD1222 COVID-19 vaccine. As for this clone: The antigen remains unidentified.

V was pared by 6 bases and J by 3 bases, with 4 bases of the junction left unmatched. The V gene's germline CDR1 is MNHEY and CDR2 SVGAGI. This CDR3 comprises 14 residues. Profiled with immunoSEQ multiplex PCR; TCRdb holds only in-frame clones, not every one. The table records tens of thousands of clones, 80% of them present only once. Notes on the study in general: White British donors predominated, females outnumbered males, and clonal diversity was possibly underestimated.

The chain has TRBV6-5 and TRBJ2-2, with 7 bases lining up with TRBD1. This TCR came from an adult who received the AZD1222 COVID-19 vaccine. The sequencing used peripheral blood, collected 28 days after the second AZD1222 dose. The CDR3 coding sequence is TGTGCCAGCAGCCGACAGGGTCACACCGGGGAGCTGTTTTTT. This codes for CASSRQGHTGELFF.